The 4 T cell receptor beta chains below come from one sample, sequenced in a study of CD8 T cells in Susac syndrome. An amount of RNA that ranged from roughly 0.45 to 1 ug was reverse transcribed with random hexamers. TCRdb re-called the immunoSEQ multiplex PCR reads through MiXCR, storing one row per CDR3 protein. This sample has over 100,000 distinct CDR3 sequences, with approximately 91% found just once. The sample taken for sequencing was CD4+ T cells from PBMCs. The receptors derive from a human donor in good health.

This clonotype has a single count. The rearrangement joins TRBV20-1 to TRBJ1-5, with D perhaps TRBD1 (5 bases). Germline V gives CDR1 DFQATT, CDR2 SNEGSKA (reference sequence). This CDR3 region has 15 residues. Trimming removed 2 bases at V and 6 bases at J, with 17 bases between. DNA of the CDR3: TGCAGTGCTAGACGCGGGGGGATATATGGTCAGCCCCAGCATTTT. This codes for CSARRGGIYGQPQHF.

This chain connects TRBV12-3 or TRBV12-4 to TRBJ2-7; tentative D call: TRBD2 (5 bases). This CDR3 has 14 amino acids. The germline V and J ends were trimmed by 1 base and 2 bases, with 9 bases remaining between them. The DNA of the CDR3 is TGTGCCAGCAGTTTAGGGACTGTCGCCTACGAGCAGTACTTC. Translating gives CASSLGTVAYEQYF.

V is TRBV30 and J is TRBJ1-1, with TRBD1 as a possible D gene (5 bases). The germline gives CDR1 GTSNPN, CDR2 SVGIG (reference sequence). V was pared by 5 bases and J by 0 bases, with 19 bases between. This CDR3 spans 16 amino acids. Here the CDR3 reads CAWGQSLGVLNTEAFF. The CDR3 DNA is TGTGCCTGGGGTCAGAGTTTGGGGGTGCTGAACACTGAAGCTTTCTTT.

The gene calls are TRBV7-2 and TRBJ1-5; D is undetermined. Germline CDR1 and CDR2: SGHTA and FQGNSA. The CDR3 runs to 13 residues. Trimming cost V 2 bases and J 7 bases, with 9 bases left between them. The CDR3 protein is CASSLRGIQPQHF. The DNA for the CDR3 is TGTGCCAGCAGCTTAAGAGGGATCCAGCCCCAGCATTTT.